This TCR beta chain was identified during a study of T cells after yellow fever vaccination. The overall study: For low cell numbers, libraries were made with SMART-Seq v4 Ultra Low Input.

5'RACE template switching generated TCR cDNA, adding a universal primer site and UMIs. TCRdb ran MiXCR on the 5' RACE reads and lists one entry per CDR3 protein. The sample comprises more than 25,000 distinct CDR3 sequences, over 5% of which are singletons, and around 25% rests with the top ten. The CDR3 runs 14 residues. Germline assignment: CDR1 SGHNT and CDR2 YENEEA. V gave up 2 bases and J gave up 1 base, with 9 bases separating them. Study results and limitations: Reappearing after the booster were most of the clones from primary vaccination (around 96% CD4, 85% to 90% CD8). The secondary response peaked faster, at day 5 versus 15, but was weaker.

This clonotype appeared a few times. This specimen was PBMCs, either bulk or a sorted T-cell subset (CD4+, CD8+, memory, or dextramer-sorted; not recorded which), taken on the day of the yellow fever booster vaccination. The origin of this receptor is a man under 40 who received the YFV17D yellow fever vaccine. This rearrangement joins TRBV11-3 to TRBJ2-7; D gene ambiguous. In DNA form, the CDR3 reads TGTGCCAGCAGCTTATCAGGCTCATCCTACGAGCAGTACTTC. It codes for CASSLSGSSYEQYF.